This T cell receptor (beta chain) was profiled in a study of shared clonotypes between healthy human individuals. The V gene end was trimmed by 5 bases and the J gene end by 2 bases; junction bases not matched to a gene: 12. Germline values: CDR1 SGHRS, CDR2 YFSETQ. CDR3 length: 16 residues. Each cell subset's genomic DNA was divided evenly among several immunoSEQ plates. Clones were read by immunoSEQ multiplex PCR, and TCRdb kept only the in-frame ones, dropping some. Of approximately 440,000 clones listed, over 60% are singletons. This TCR was sampled from a middle-aged woman in good health. Some clones in this sample may be carry-over from other donors' samples. The specimen was PBMCs. The V gene is TRBV5-1, the J gene TRBJ2-7, with 8 positions matching TRBD1. In nucleotides, the CDR3 is TGCGCCAGCAGAAGCAACCCCGGGACAGGAGCCTACGAGCAGTACTTC. Its translation: CASRSNPGTGAYEQYF.